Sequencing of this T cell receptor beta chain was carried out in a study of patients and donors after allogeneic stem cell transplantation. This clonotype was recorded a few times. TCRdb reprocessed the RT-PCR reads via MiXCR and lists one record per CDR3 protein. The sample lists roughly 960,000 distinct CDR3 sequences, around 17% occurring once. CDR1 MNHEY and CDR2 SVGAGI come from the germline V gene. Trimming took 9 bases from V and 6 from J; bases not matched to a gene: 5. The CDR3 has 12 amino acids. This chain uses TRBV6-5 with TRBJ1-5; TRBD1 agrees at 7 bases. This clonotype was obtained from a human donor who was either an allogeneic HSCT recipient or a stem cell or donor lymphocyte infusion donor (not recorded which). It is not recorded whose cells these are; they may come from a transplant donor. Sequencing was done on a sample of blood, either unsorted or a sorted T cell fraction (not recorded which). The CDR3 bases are TGTGCCAGTTCGACAGGGTTTCAGCCCCAGCATTTT. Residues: CASSTGFQPQHF.